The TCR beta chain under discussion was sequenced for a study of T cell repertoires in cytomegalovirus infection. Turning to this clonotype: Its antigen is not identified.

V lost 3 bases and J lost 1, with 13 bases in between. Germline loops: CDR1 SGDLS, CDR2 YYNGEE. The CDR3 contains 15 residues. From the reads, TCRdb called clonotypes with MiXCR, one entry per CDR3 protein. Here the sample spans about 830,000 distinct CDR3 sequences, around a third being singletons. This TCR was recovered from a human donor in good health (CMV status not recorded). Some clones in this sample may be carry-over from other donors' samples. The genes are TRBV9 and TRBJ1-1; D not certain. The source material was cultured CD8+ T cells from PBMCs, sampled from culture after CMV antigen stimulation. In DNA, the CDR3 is TGTGCCAGCAGCGCGAGAGGATTGTCGAACACTGAAGCTTTCTTT. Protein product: CASSARGLSNTEAFF.